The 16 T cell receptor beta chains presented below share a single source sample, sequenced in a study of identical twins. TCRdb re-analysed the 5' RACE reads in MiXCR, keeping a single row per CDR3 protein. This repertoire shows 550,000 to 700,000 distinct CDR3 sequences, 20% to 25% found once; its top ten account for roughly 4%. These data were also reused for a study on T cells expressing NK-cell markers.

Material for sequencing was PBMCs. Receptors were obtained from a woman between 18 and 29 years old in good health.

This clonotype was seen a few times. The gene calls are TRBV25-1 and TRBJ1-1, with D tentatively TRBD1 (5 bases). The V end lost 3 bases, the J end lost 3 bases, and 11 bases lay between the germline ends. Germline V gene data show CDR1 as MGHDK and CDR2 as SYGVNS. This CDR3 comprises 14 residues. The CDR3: CASSEAGGYTEAFF. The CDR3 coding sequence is TGTGCCAGCAGTGAGGCGGGGGGTTACACTGAAGCTTTCTTT.

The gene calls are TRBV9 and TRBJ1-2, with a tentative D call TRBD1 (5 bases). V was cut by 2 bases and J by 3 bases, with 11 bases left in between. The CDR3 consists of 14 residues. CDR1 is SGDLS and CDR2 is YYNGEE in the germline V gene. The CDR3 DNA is TGTGCCAGCAGCGTCATGGGGGGTGACTATGGCTACACCTTC. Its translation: CASSVMGGDYGYTF.

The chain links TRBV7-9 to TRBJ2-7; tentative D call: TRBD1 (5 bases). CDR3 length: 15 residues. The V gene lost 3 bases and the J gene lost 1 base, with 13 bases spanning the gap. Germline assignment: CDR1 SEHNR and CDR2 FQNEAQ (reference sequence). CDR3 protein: CASSFRTQQSYEQYF. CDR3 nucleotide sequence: TGTGCCAGCAGCTTCAGGACACAGCAGTCCTACGAGCAGTACTTC.

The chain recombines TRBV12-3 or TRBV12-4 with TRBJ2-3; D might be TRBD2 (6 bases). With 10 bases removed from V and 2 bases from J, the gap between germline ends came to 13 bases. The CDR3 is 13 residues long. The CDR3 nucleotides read TGTGCCACGGGACTCCCTAACACAGATACGCAGTATTTT. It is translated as CATGLPNTDTQYF.

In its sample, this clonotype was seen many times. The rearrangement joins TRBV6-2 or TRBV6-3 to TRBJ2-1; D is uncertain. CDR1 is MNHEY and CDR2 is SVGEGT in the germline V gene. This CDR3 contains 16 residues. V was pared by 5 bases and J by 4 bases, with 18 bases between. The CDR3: CASSVGNWLTYNEQFF. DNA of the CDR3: TGTGCCAGCAGTGTGGGGAATTGGTTGACTTACAATGAGCAGTTCTTC.

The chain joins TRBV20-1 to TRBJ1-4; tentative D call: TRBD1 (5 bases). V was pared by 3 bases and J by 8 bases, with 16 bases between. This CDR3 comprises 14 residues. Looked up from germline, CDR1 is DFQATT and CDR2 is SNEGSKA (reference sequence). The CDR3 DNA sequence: TGCAGTGCTAGTCTCAGGGATGGAGAAGAAAAACTGTTTTTT. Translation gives CSASLRDGEEKLFF.

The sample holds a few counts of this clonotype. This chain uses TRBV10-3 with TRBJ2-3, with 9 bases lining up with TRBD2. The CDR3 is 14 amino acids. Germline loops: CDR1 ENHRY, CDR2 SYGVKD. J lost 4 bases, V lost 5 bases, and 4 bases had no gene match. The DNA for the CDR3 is TGTGCCATCAGTTCGGGACTAGCAGCAGATACGCAGTATTTT. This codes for CAISSGLAADTQYF.

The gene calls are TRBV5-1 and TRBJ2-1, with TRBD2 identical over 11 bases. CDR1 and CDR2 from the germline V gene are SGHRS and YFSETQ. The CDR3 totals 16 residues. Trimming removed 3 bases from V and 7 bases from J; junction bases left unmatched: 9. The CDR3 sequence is CASSSLTSGKGNEQFF. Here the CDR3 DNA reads TGCGCCAGCAGCTCCCTGACTAGCGGGAAGGGGAATGAGCAGTTCTTC.

CDR3 bases: TGTGCCAGCAACTTGGACGGTGAAGCTTTCTTT. This encodes CASNLDGEAFF. The chain combines TRBV12-3 or TRBV12-4 with TRBJ1-1; D unclear. The CDR3 sequence is 11 residues long. Trimming stripped 7 bases from V and 7 bases from J, with 10 bases between.

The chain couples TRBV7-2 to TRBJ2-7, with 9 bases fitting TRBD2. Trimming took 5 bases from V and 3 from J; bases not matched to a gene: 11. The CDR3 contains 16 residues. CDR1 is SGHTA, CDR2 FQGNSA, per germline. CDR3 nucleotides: TGTGCCAGCAGCAGAGGACTAGCGAATTCTCTCTACGAGCAGTACTTC. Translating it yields CASSRGLANSLYEQYF. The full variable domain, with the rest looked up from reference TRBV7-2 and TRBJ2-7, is GAGVSQSPSNKVTEKGKDVELRCDPISGHTALYWYRQSLGQGLEFLIYFQGNSAPDKSGLPSDRFSAERTGGSVSTLTIQRTQQEDSAVYLCASSRGLANSLYEQYFGPGTRLTVT.

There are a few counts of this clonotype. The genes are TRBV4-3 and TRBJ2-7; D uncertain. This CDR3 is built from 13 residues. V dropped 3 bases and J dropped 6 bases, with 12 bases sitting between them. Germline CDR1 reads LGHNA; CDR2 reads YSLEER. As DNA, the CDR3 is TGCGCCAGCAGCCAGCAACTTCGTAGCGAGCAGTACTTC. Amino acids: CASSQQLRSEQYF.

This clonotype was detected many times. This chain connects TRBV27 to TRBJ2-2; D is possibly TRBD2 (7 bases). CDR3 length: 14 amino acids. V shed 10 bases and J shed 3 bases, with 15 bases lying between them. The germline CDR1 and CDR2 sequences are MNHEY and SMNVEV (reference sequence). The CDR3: CATRGASDTGELFF. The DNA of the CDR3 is TGTGCCACCCGGGGGGCGTCGGACACCGGGGAGCTGTTTTTT.

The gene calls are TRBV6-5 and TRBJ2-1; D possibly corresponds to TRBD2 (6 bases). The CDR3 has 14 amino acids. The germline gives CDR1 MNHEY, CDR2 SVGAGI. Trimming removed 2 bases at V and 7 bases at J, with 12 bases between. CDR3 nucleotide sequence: TGTGCCAGCAGTTACCCTGGGGGGAGGAATGAGCAGTTCTTC. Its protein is CASSYPGGRNEQFF.

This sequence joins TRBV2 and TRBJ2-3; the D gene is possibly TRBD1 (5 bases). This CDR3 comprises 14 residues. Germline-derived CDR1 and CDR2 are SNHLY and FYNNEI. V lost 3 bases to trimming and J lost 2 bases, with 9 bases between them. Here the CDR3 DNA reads TGTGCCAGCAGTGACAGGGCTTTCACAGATACGCAGTATTTT. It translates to CASSDRAFTDTQYF.

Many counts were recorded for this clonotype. Here the CDR3 reads CSARDSGLAVSPEQFF. CDR3 DNA: TGCAGTGCTAGAGATTCCGGACTAGCGGTCTCTCCGGAGCAGTTCTTC. The genes are TRBV20-1 and TRBJ2-1, with 10 bases fitting TRBD2. The CDR3 has 16 amino acids. Germline loops: CDR1 DFQATT, CDR2 SNEGSKA (reference sequence). The ends lost 0 bases at V and 10 bases at J; junction bases unmatched: 12.

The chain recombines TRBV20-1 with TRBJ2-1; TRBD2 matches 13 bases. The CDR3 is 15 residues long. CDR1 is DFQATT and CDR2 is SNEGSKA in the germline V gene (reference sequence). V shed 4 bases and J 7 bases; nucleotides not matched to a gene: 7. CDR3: CSATPGLAGVNEQFF. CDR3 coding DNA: TGCAGTGCTACTCCCGGACTAGCGGGAGTTAATGAGCAGTTCTTC.